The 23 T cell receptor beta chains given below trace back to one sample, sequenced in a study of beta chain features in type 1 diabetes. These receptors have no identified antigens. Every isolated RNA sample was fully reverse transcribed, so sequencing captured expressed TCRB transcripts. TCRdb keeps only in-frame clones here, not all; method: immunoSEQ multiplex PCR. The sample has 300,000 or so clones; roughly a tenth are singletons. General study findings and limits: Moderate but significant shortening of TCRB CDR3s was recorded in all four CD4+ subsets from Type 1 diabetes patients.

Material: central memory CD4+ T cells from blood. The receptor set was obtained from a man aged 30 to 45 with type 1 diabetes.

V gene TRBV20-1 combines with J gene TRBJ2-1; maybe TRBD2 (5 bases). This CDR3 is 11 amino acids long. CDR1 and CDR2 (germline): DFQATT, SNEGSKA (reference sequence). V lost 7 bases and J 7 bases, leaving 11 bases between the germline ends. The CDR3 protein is CSVLVTNEQFF. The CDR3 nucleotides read TGCAGTGTACTAGTTACGAATGAGCAGTTCTTC.

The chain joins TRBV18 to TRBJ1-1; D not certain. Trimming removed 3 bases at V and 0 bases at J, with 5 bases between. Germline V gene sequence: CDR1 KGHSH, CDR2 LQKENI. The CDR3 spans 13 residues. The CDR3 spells CASSPELNTEAFF. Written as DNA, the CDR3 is TGTGCCAGCTCACCTGAGTTGAACACTGAAGCTTTCTTT.

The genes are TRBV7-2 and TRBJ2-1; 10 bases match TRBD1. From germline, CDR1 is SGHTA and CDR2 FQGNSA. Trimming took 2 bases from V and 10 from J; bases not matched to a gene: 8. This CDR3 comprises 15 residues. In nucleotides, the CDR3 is TGTGCCAGCAGCTTAAAGACAGGGGGCCCGGGCGAGCAGTTCTTC. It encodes CASSLKTGGPGEQFF.

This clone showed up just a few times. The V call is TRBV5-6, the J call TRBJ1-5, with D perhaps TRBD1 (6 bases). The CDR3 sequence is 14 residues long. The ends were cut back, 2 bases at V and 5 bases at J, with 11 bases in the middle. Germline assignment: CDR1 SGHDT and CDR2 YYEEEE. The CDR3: CASSLSGADQPQHF. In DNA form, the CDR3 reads TGTGCCAGCAGCTTATCAGGGGCCGATCAGCCCCAGCATTTT.

CDR3 sequence: CASRERGPTYEQYF. CDR3 in DNA: TGTGCCAGCAGGGAGCGGGGGCCTACCTACGAGCAGTACTTC. The rearrangement uses TRBV6-5 and TRBJ2-7; 8 nucleotides line up with TRBD2. Looked up from germline, CDR1 is MNHEY and CDR2 is SVGAGI. The CDR3 length is 14 residues. V trimming: 6 bases; J trimming: 2 bases; junction bases outside the gene matches: 6.

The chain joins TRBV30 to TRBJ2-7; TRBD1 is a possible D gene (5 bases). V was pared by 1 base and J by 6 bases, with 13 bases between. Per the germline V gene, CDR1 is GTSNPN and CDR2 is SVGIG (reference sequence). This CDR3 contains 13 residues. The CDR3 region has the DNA TGTGCCTGGAGTGCTGGGGCTACCTTCGAGCAGTACTTC. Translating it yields CAWSAGATFEQYF.

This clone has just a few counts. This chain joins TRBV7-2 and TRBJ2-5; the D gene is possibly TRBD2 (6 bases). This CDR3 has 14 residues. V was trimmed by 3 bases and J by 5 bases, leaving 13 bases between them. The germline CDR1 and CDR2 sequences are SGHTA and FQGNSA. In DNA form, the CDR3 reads TGTGCCAGCAGCTTCGGGGTAGCGGATGAGACCCAGTACTTC. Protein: CASSFGVADETQYF.

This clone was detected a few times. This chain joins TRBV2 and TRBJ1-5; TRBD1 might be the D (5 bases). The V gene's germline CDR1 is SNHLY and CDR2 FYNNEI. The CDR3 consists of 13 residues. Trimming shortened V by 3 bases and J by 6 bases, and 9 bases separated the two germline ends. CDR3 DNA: TGTGCCAGCAGTGACAGGGAAGGTCAGCCCCAGCATTTT. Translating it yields CASSDREGQPQHF.

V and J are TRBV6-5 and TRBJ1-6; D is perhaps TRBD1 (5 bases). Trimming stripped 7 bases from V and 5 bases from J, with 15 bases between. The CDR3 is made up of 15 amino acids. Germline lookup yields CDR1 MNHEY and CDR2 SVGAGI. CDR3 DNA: TGTGCCAGCACCACAGGTTGGGAGGATAATTCACCCCTCCACTTT. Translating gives CASTTGWEDNSPLHF.

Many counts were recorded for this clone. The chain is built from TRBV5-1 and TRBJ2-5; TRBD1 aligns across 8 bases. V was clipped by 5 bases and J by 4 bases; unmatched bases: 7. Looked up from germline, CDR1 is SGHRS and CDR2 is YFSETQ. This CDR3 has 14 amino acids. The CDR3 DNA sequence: TGCGCCAGCAGGCTTGACAGGGGCCCAGAGACCCAGTACTTC. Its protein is CASRLDRGPETQYF.

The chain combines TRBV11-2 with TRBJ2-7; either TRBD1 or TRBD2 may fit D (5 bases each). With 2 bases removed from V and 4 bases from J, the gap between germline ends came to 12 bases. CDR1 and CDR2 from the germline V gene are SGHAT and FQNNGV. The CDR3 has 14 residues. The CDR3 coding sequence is TGTGCCAGCAGCTTAAGCTCTTGGGGGTACGAGCAGTACTTC. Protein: CASSLSSWGYEQYF.

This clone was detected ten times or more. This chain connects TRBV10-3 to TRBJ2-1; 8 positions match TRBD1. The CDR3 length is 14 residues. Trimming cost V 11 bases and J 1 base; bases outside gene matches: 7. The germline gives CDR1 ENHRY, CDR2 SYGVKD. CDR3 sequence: CAGGRTGSYNEQFF. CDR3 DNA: TGTGCCGGGGGAAGGACAGGGTCCTACAATGAGCAGTTCTTC.

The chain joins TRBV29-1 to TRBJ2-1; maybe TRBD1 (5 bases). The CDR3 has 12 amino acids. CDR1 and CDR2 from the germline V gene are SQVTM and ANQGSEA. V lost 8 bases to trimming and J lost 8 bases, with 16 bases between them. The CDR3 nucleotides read TGCAGCACCGAGACGGACAAGGATGAGCAGTTCTTC. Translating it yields CSTETDKDEQFF.

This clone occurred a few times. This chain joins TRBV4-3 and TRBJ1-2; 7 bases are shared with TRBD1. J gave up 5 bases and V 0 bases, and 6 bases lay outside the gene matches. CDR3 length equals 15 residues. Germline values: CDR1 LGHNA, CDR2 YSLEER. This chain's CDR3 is CASSQDGAGGYGYTF. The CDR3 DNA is TGCGCCAGCAGCCAAGATGGGGCAGGGGGTTATGGCTACACCTTC.

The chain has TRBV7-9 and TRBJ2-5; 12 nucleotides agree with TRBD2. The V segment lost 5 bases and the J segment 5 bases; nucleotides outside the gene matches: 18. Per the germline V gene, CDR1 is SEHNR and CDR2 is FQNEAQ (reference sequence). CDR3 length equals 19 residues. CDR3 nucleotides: TGTGCCAGCAGCAAAGGACTAGCGGGATCAGTCGTCCTATGGGAGACCCAGTACTTC. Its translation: CASSKGLAGSVVLWETQYF.

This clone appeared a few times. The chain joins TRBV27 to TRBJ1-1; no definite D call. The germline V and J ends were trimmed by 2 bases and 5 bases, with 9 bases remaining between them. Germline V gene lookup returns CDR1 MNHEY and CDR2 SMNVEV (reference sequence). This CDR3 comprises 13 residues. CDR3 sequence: CASSLGHGTEAFF. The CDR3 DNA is TGTGCCAGCAGTTTAGGTCACGGTACTGAAGCTTTCTTT.

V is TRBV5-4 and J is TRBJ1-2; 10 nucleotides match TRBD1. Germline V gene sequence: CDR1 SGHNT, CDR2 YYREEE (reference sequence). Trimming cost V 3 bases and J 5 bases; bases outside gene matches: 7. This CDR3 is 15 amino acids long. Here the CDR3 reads CASSSGTGAFYGYTF. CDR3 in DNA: TGTGCCAGCAGCTCCGGGACAGGGGCCTTTTATGGCTACACCTTC.

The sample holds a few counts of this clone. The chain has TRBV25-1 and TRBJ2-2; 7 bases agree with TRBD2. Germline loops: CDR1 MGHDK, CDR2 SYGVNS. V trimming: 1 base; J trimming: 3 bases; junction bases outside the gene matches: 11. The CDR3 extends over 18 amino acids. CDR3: CASSESWQGGRDTGELFF. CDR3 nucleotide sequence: TGTGCCAGCAGTGAATCATGGCAGGGAGGGAGGGACACCGGGGAGCTGTTTTTT.

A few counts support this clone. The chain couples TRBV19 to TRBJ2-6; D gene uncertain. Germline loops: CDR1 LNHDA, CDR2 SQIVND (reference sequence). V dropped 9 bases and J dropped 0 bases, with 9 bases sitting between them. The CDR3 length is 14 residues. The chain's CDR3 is CASEHNSGANVLTF. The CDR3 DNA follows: TGTGCCAGCGAACATAACTCTGGGGCCAACGTCCTGACTTTC.

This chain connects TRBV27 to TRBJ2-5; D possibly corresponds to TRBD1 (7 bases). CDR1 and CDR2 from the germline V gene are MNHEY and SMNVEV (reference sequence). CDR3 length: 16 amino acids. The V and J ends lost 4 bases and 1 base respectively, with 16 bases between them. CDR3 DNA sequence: TGTGCCAGCAGTTCCCCCCCAGGGGGGCCCCAAGAGACCCAGTACTTC. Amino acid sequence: CASSSPPGGPQETQYF.

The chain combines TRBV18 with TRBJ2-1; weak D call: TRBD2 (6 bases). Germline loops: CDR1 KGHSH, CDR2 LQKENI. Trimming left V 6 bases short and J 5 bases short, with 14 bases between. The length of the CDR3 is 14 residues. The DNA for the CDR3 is TGTGCCAGCTCCCCCAAAGTAGCGGACAATGAGCAGTTCTTC. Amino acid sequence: CASSPKVADNEQFF.

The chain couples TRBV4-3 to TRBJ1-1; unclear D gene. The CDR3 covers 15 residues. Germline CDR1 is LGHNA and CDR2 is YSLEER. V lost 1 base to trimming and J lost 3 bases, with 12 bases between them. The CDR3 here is CASSQAATGYTEAFF. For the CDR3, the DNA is TGCGCCAGCAGCCAAGCTGCGACGGGGTACACTGAAGCTTTCTTT.

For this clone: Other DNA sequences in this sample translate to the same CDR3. CDR3 nucleotides: TGTGCCAGCAGCCGGGGACTAGCGGGGGAAGAGACCCAGTACTTC. This encodes CASSRGLAGEETQYF. The genes are TRBV5-4 and TRBJ2-5; 14 positions agree with TRBD2. Trimming took 4 bases from V and 3 from J; bases not matched to a gene: 2. This CDR3 comprises 15 residues. Germline-derived CDR1 and CDR2 are SGHNT and YYREEE (reference sequence).